The 23 T cell receptor beta chains reported below all come from one sample, sequenced in a study of T cell responses to AZD1222 COVID-19 vaccine. Clones were read by immunoSEQ multiplex PCR, and TCRdb kept only the in-frame ones, dropping some. The sample includes about 120,000 clones, roughly 90% seen only once; the top ten take 11% to 15%. The sequences come from peripheral blood, collected on day 0 of AZD1222 vaccination. The receptors derive from an adult in good health.

V and J are TRBV28 and TRBJ1-1, with D possibly TRBD1 on 6 matching bases. The V and J ends lost 8 bases and 4 bases respectively, with 17 bases between them. The CDR3 covers 14 residues. CDR1 is MDHEN and CDR2 is SYDVKM in the germline V gene. The DNA for the CDR3 is TGTGCCAGCCAGACAACAGGGTTGGCCACTGAAGCTTTCTTT. Amino acids: CASQTTGLATEAFF.

This chain links TRBV27 with TRBJ2-2, with D hard to call. Trimming left V 3 bases short and J 6 bases short, with 8 bases between. Germline V gene sequence: CDR1 MNHEY, CDR2 SMNVEV (reference sequence). The CDR3 is 13 residues long. In nucleotides, the CDR3 is TGTGCCAGCAGTTTCCTGGGTGCCGGGGAGCTGTTTTTT. Protein sequence: CASSFLGAGELFF.

This clone was detected only a few times. The V gene is TRBV4-1, the J gene TRBJ1-1, with D hard to call. CDR1 and CDR2 (germline): MGHRA, YSYEKL. Trimming removed 5 bases from V and 5 bases from J, with 15 bases in between. CDR3 size: 14 residues. The DNA of the CDR3 is TGCGCCAGCAGCAACCCCGCCCTGGGGACTGAAGCTTTCTTT. It yields the protein CASSNPALGTEAFF.

This clone was detected a few times. This chain joins TRBV6-6 and TRBJ2-7, with D possibly TRBD1 on 5 matching bases. Trimming stripped 7 bases from V and 0 bases from J, with 10 bases between. Germline loops: CDR1 MNHNY, CDR2 SVGAGI (reference sequence). CDR3 size: 13 residues. This CDR3 is CASTADSSYEQYF. The CDR3 DNA reads TGTGCCAGCACAGCCGACAGCTCCTACGAGCAGTACTTC.

The CDR3 is CASEGTNEKLFF. The CDR3 DNA reads TGTGCCAGCGAAGGGACCAATGAAAAACTGTTTTTT. The chain is built from TRBV2 and TRBJ1-4; D is perhaps TRBD1 (5 bases). The CDR3 extends over 12 amino acids. V lost 8 bases, J lost 5 bases, and 9 bases lay in between. Looked up from germline, CDR1 is SNHLY and CDR2 is FYNNEI.

This clone was recorded only once. The genes are TRBV7-2 and TRBJ2-1, with 11 bases that match TRBD2. This CDR3 spans 16 amino acids. The V segment lost 6 bases and the J segment 4 bases; nucleotides outside the gene matches: 8. In germline, CDR1 is SGHTA, CDR2 FQGNSA. The chain's CDR3 is CASRTSGATTYNEQFF. CDR3 nucleotides: TGTGCCAGCAGGACTAGCGGGGCCACAACATACAATGAGCAGTTCTTC.

The chain couples TRBV25-1 to TRBJ1-2, with D unclear. Trimming shortened V by 0 bases and J by 7 bases, and 6 bases separated the two germline ends. The germline CDR1 and CDR2 sequences are MGHDK and SYGVNS. The CDR3 extends over 12 amino acids. The CDR3 DNA reads TGTGCCAGCAGTGAATACCGGGGTGGCTACACCTTC. Its protein is CASSEYRGGYTF.

DNA of the CDR3: TGCGCCAGCAGCCAAGACAGGGGGAACACTGAAGCTTTCTTT. Protein sequence: CASSQDRGNTEAFF. The chain couples TRBV4-1 to TRBJ1-1; D is perhaps TRBD1 (6 bases). Per germline, CDR1 MGHRA and CDR2 YSYEKL. V was pared by 0 bases and J by 1 base, with 6 bases between. CDR3 size: 14 residues.

The rearrangement uses TRBV7-2 and TRBJ2-3, with 7 nucleotides matching TRBD1. CDR3 size: 16 residues. V lost 5 bases and J lost 2; bases outside the gene matches: 10. Germline-derived CDR1 and CDR2 are SGHTA and FQGNSA. CDR3: CASSPRGWAPTDTQYF. The CDR3 bases are TGTGCCAGCAGCCCCAGGGGGTGGGCACCCACAGATACGCAGTATTTT.

The V call is TRBV6-5, the J call TRBJ1-3, with a possible D match to TRBD1 (6 bases). CDR3 length equals 14 residues. Looked up from germline, CDR1 is MNHEY and CDR2 is SVGAGI. The germline V and J ends were trimmed by 7 bases and 0 bases, with 10 bases remaining between them. The CDR3 loop is CASKMDSSGNTIYF. In nucleotides, the CDR3 is TGTGCCAGCAAGATGGACAGCTCTGGAAACACCATATATTTT.

The V and J genes are TRBV19 and TRBJ1-1, with D perhaps TRBD1 (5 bases). The CDR3 spans 15 residues. Germline values: CDR1 LNHDA, CDR2 SQIVND (reference sequence). Trimming cost V 4 bases and J 4 bases, with 16 bases left between them. CDR3 sequence reads: CASSRGPGRGTEAFF. CDR3 nucleotides: TGTGCCAGTAGTAGGGGCCCGGGCCGGGGCACTGAAGCTTTCTTT.

This chain links TRBV6-5 with TRBJ1-4, with D possibly being TRBD1 (6 bases). The CDR3 contains 15 residues. The V gene lost 6 bases and the J gene lost 2 bases, with 13 bases spanning the gap. Germline V gene sequence: CDR1 MNHEY, CDR2 SVGAGI. CDR3 in DNA: TGTGCCAGCAGGGGACAATACGGCACTAATGAAAAACTGTTTTTT. This gives the protein CASRGQYGTNEKLFF.

The chain combines TRBV27 with TRBJ2-1, with 10 bases aligning to TRBD1. This CDR3 has 12 residues. Trimming at V came to 6 bases and at J to 15 bases, leaving 8 bases not matched to a gene. The germline V gene has CDR1 MNHEY and CDR2 SMNVEV (reference sequence). This CDR3 reads CASSSTTGGMFF. CDR3 nucleotide sequence: TGTGCCAGCAGCTCAACGACAGGGGGCATGTTCTTC.

This chain joins TRBV6-2 or TRBV6-3 and TRBJ1-1; possibly TRBD1 for D (5 bases). The CDR3 sequence is 16 residues long. Between the trimmed V and J ends, which lost 5 bases and 0 bases, there was a span of 16 bases. From germline, CDR1 is MNHEY and CDR2 SVGEGT. DNA for the CDR3: TGTGCCAGCAGTCTTATTGGATCGGGGGTGAACACTGAAGCTTTCTTT. The encoded protein is CASSLIGSGVNTEAFF.

The chain is built from TRBV2 and TRBJ2-3; 8 nucleotides agree with TRBD2. There are 16 residues in the CDR3. The junction had 10 bases not matched to a gene; V was cut back by 6 bases and J by 2 bases. Germline V lookup: CDR1 SNHLY, CDR2 FYNNEI. The CDR3 nucleotides are TGTGCCAGCAGGGCCGGGACTAGTTCGGTCACAGATACGCAGTATTTT. It specifies CASRAGTSSVTDTQYF. The entire variable domain, with the rest obtained from reference TRBV2 and TRBJ2-3, is as follows: EPEVTQTPSHQVTQMGQEVILRCVPISNHLYFYWYRQILGQKVEFLVSFYNNEISEKSEIFDDQFSVERPDGSNFTLKIRSTKLEDSAMYFCASRAGTSSVTDTQYFGPGTRLTVL.

V gene TRBV7-2 combines with J gene TRBJ1-2; TRBD1 might be the D (6 bases). V lost 6 bases to trimming and J lost 4 bases, with 9 bases between them. CDR3 length: 12 residues. Germline CDR1 SGHTA, CDR2 FQGNSA. The CDR3: CASRLDSYGYTF. In DNA, the CDR3 is TGTGCCAGCAGATTGGACAGCTATGGCTACACCTTC.

The V and J genes are TRBV28 and TRBJ1-2; unclear D gene. The germline gives CDR1 MDHEN, CDR2 SYDVKM. With 5 bases removed from V and 2 bases from J, the gap between germline ends came to 9 bases. The CDR3 is 13 residues long. This CDR3 is CASSGEENYGYTF. For the CDR3, the DNA is TGTGCCAGCAGTGGAGAGGAAAACTATGGCTACACCTTC.

The rearrangement joins TRBV5-4 to TRBJ2-7, with 14 bases lining up with TRBD2. Germline V gene lookup returns CDR1 SGHNT and CDR2 YYREEE (reference sequence). V dropped 4 bases and J dropped 3; count of bases not matched to a gene: 9. This CDR3 comprises 17 residues. The CDR3 nucleotides read TGTGCCAGCAGCACCGGGACTAGCGGGGGCCATAACTACGAGCAGTACTTC. Its protein product is CASSTGTSGGHNYEQYF.

This chain connects TRBV6-2 or TRBV6-3 to TRBJ2-7; no firm D call. Germline V gene lookup returns CDR1 MNHEY and CDR2 SVGEGT. CDR3 length equals 13 residues. With 2 bases removed from V and 3 bases from J, the gap between germline ends came to 8 bases. This chain's CDR3 is CASSYPPSYEQYF. CDR3 coding DNA: TGTGCCAGCAGTTACCCCCCCAGCTACGAGCAGTACTTC.

This clone has only a few counts. The chain links TRBV5-1 to TRBJ1-3, with no clear D. CDR3 length: 11 amino acids. CDR1 and CDR2 (germline): SGHRS, YFSETQ. Trimming removed 5 bases at V and 4 bases at J, with 4 bases between. CDR3 sequence: CASRDGNTIYF. The CDR3, as DNA: TGCGCCAGCAGGGACGGAAACACCATATATTTT. Full variable domain (remainder filled in from reference TRBV5-1 and TRBJ1-3): KAGVTQTPRYLIKTRGQQVTLSCSPISGHRSVSWYQQTPGQGLQFLFEYFSETQRNKGNFPGRFSGRQFSNSRSEMNVSTLELGDSALYLCASRDGNTIYFGEGSWLTVV.

The chain uses TRBV2 and TRBJ2-3; 11 bases are a match to TRBD2. This CDR3 contains 16 residues. The ends lost 3 bases at V and 6 bases at J; junction bases unmatched: 8. Germline V gene sequence: CDR1 SNHLY, CDR2 FYNNEI. For the CDR3, the DNA is TGTGCCAGCAGTGATTCTAGCGGGAGGCCATTGGATACGCAGTATTTT. Protein product: CASSDSSGRPLDTQYF.

The V and J genes are TRBV18 and TRBJ2-7; the D is unclear. Trimming cost V 0 bases and J 2 bases, with 5 bases left between them. There are 13 residues in the CDR3. Germline V gives CDR1 KGHSH, CDR2 LQKENI. CDR3 nucleotides: TGTGCCAGCTCACCACCAGAAACCTACGAGCAGTACTTC. This gives the protein CASSPPETYEQYF.

The chain has TRBV2 and TRBJ2-2; no reliable D call. V lost 7 bases to trimming and J lost 7 bases, with 16 bases between them. Looked up from germline, CDR1 is SNHLY and CDR2 is FYNNEI. The CDR3 spans 14 residues. The CDR3 coding sequence is TGTGCCAGCAAGGACGGACGGTGGGGCGGGGAGCTGTTTTTT. It yields the protein CASKDGRWGGELFF.